This TCR beta chain emerged from a study of low-dose radiotherapy and immunotherapy resistance in tumors. Study-level information: Cohort 1 was given 0.5 Gy fractions every 2 weeks, 6.5 Gy in total. Aspirin was administered orally at 300 mg daily for four cycles, commencing on cycle 1 day 1.

CDR1 is DFQATT and CDR2 is SNEGSKA in the germline V gene (reference sequence). Unmatched junction bases numbered 19, after V lost 4 bases and J lost 1 base. The CDR3 spans 19 residues. Priming of first-strand cDNA relied on TRAV- and TRBV-specific primers (covering alpha and beta chains). TCR amplification ran approximately 20 PCR cycles using constant-region and V-primer adapter primers. TCRdb reprocessed the reads with MiXCR, giving one entry per CDR3 protein. The profile covers tens of thousands of distinct CDR3 sequences, with more than 8.5% appearing a single time and roughly 1% taken by the ten largest. Time point indicated: before trial treatment.

The source was PBMCs, collected before treatment. The J gene is TRBJ2-7, the V gene TRBV20-1; 10 bases are a match to TRBD1. This TCR was recovered from a male donor with prostate cancer. CDR3 DNA: TGCAGTGCTACCCACCGGGACAGGGGCTTTCTAGGGGGATCCTACGAGCAGTACTTC. This gives the protein CSATHRDRGFLGGSYEQYF.